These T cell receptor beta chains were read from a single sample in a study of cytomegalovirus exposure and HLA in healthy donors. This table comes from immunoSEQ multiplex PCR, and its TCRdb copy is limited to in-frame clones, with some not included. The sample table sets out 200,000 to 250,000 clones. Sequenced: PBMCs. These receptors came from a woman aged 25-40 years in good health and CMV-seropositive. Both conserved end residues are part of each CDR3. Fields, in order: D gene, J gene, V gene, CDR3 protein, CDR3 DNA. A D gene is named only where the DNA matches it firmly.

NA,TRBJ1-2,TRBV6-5,CASRSGFNYGYTF,TGTGCCAGCAGGTCAGGTTTTAACTATGGCTACACCTTC
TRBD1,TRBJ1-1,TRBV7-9,CASSWGTGTGELNTEAFF,TGTGCCAGCAGCTGGGGGACCGGGACAGGGGAACTGAACACTGAAGCTTTCTTT
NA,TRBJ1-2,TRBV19,CASSIGGNYGYTF,TGTGCCAGTAGTATAGGCGGGAACTATGGCTACACCTTC
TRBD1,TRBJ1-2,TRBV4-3,CASSLSGGTGHRGNYGYTF,TGCGCCAGCAGCCTCTCAGGGGGGACAGGCCACAGAGGTAACTATGGCTACACCTTC
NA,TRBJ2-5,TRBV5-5,CASSASRQETQYF,TGTGCCAGCAGCGCCTCGAGACAAGAGACCCAGTACTTC
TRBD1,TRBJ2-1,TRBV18,CASSPRTGGGNKFF,TGTGCCAGCTCACCTAGGACAGGCGGTGGGAATAAGTTCTTC
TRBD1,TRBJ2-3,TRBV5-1,CASSFRRGRTDTQYF,TGTGCCAGCAGCTTTCGCAGGGGGCGAACAGATACGCAGTATTTT
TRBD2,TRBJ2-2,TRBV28,CASRIASGRYNTGELFF,TGTGCCAGCAGAATAGCTAGCGGGAGGTACAACACCGGGGAGCTGTTTTTT
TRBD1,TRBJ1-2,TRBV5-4,CASSSGGQANYGYTF,TGTGCCAGCAGCTCCGGGGGACAGGCTAACTATGGCTACACCTTC
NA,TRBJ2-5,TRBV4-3,CASSQARTSLETQYF,TGCGCCAGCAGCCAAGCGAGAACTAGTTTAGAGACCCAGTACTTC
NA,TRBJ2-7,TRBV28,CASRGTMSSYEQYF,TGTGCCAGCAGGGGGACAATGAGCTCCTACGAGCAGTACTTC
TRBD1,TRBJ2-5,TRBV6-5,CASSVQGAGRETQYF,TGTGCCAGCAGTGTACAGGGGGCGGGCCGAGAGACCCAGTACTTC
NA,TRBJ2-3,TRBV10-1,CASSEPGTPDTQYF,TGCGCCAGCAGTGAGCCCGGGACACCGGATACGCAGTATTTT
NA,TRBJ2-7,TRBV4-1,CASSPTVTYEQYF,TGCGCCAGCAGCCCGACAGTCACCTACGAGCAGTACTTC
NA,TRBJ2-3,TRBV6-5,CASSWAKRKYF,TGTGCCAGCAGTTGGGCCAAACGAAAGTATTTT
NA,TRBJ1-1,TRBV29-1,CSGYGGSEAFF,TGCAGCGGATACGGGGGGTCTGAAGCTTTCTTT
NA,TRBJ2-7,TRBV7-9,CASSLSGATYEQYF,TGTGCCAGCAGCCTTTCGGGTGCCACCTACGAGCAGTACTTC
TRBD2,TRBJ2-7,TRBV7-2,CASSLEALAGSYEQYF,TGTGCCAGCAGCTTAGAGGCGTTAGCGGGTTCATACGAGCAGTACTTC
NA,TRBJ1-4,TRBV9,CASSRGRVGEKLFF,TGTGCCAGCAGCAGGGGCAGGGTCGGTGAAAAACTGTTTTTT
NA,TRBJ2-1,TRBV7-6,CASSLGVHGENNEQFF,TGTGCCAGCAGCTTAGGTGTGCATGGAGAGAACAATGAGCAGTTCTTC
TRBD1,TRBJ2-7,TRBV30,CAWSVGTGSYEQYF,TGTGCCTGGAGTGTAGGGACAGGGTCCTACGAGCAGTACTTC
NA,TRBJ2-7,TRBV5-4,CASSRDFSYEQYF,TGTGCCAGCAGCAGGGACTTTTCCTACGAGCAGTACTTC
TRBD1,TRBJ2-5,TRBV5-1,CASSGTGEETQYF,TGCGCCAGCAGTGGGACAGGAGAAGAGACCCAGTACTTC
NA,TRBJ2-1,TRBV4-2,CASSHPVVAGNNRDYNEQFF,TGTGCCAGCAGCCACCCCGTTGTGGCGGGGAACAACCGTGATTACAATGAGCAGTTCTTC
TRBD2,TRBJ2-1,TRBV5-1,CASSLLLAGVSRNEQFF,TGCGCCAGCAGCTTGCTTCTAGCGGGAGTCTCGCGGAATGAGCAGTTCTTC
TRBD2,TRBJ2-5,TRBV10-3,CAISLTSGTGQETQYF,TGTGCCATCAGTCTGACTAGCGGGACGGGGCAAGAGACCCAGTACTTC
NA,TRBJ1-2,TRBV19,CASSISGAGYTF,TGTGCCAGTAGTATCTCAGGGGCTGGCTACACCTTC
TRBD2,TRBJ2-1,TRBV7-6,CASSPPVLAGGDEQFF,TGTGCCAGCAGCCCACCCGTCCTAGCGGGGGGCGATGAGCAGTTCTTC
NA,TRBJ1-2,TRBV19,CASSFWTAYGYTF,TGTGCCAGTAGTTTCTGGACAGCCTATGGCTACACCTTC
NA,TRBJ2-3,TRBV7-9,CASSSSGGTDTQYF,TGTGCCAGCAGCTCATCAGGGGGGACAGATACGCAGTATTTT
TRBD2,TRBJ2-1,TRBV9,CASSINSGASFGQFF,TGTGCCAGCAGCATTAATAGCGGGGCCTCGTTCGGGCAGTTCTTC
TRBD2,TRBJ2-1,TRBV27,CASSFVSGTSGANEQFF,TGTGCCAGCAGTTTTGTGTCCGGGACTAGCGGGGCCAATGAGCAGTTCTTC
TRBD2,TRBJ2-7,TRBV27,CASSLRAGAPLGEQYF,TGTGCCAGCAGTTTACGAGCGGGGGCCCCCCTCGGAGAGCAGTACTTC
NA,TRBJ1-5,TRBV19,CASKKGLYSNQPQHF,TGTGCCAGTAAGAAGGGACTATATAGCAATCAGCCCCAGCATTTT
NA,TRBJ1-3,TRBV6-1,CAHGPRTQGNTIYF,TGTGCCCATGGACCGCGGACACAAGGAAACACCATATATTTT
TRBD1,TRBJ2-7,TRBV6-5,CASSRDRISYEQYF,TGTGCCAGCAGTAGGGACAGAATCTCCTACGAGCAGTACTTC
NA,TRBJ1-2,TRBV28,CASTRLGGSIYGYTF,TGTGCCAGCACCCGGTTGGGAGGGAGCATCTATGGCTACACCTTC
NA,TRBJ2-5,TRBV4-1,CASSQADSRETQYF,TGCGCCAGCAGCCAAGCAGATAGCCGGGAGACCCAGTACTTC
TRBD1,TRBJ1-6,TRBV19,CASRGWGQNNSPLHF,TGTGCCAGTAGAGGCTGGGGACAGAATAATTCACCCCTCCACTTT
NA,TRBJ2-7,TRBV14,CASSPYTTTGAYEQYF,TGTGCCAGCAGCCCGTACACCACGACAGGAGCCTACGAGCAGTACTTC
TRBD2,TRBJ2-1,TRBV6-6,CASSYGGTSGSYEQFF,TGTGCCAGCAGTTATGGGGGGACTAGCGGGAGCTATGAGCAGTTCTTC
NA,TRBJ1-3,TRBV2,CASSAGFTGNTIYF,TGTGCCAGCAGTGCAGGGTTTACTGGAAACACCATATATTTT
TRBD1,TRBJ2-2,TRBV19,CASRDYEGAPGELFF,TGTGCCAGTAGAGACTACGAGGGGGCGCCCGGGGAGCTGTTTTTT
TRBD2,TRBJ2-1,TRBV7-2,CASSFPGLGVRSYNEQFF,TGTGCCAGCAGCTTCCCGGGACTAGGGGTCAGGTCCTACAATGAGCAGTTCTTC
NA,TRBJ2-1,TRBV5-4,CASSPNSALKYNEQFF,TGTGCCAGCAGCCCCAATTCCGCACTCAAATACAATGAGCAGTTCTTC
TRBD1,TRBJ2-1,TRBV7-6,CASSLRQGAFYNEQFF,TGTGCCAGCAGCTTAAGACAGGGGGCTTTCTACAATGAGCAGTTCTTC
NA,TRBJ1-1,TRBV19,CASSSPRHTRPNTEAFF,TGTGCCAGTAGTTCCCCCCGGCATACGAGGCCAAACACTGAAGCTTTCTTT
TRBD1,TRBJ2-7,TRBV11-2,CASSLRGRDRFYEQYF,TGTGCCAGCAGCTTAAGGGGGCGTGACAGGTTTTACGAGCAGTACTTC
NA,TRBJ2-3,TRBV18,CASSPRRSTTDTQYF,TGTGCCAGCTCACCTCGGAGGAGCACCACAGATACGCAGTATTTT
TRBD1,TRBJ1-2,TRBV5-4,CASSWGMSVQQGGYTF,TGTGCCAGCAGCTGGGGCATGAGCGTACAACAGGGGGGCTACACCTTC